Listed below are T cell receptor beta chains from one sample, sequenced in a study of control samples from healthy donors and cancer patients. Profiled with immunoSEQ multiplex PCR; TCRdb holds only in-frame clones, not every one. In the table there are about 120,000 clones, about 87% of which are singletons. Sequenced material: blood. The receptors stem from a man between 60 and 75 years old in good health. Each CDR3 is given with its conserved first and last residue. D genes are given only for firm matches. Size is stated for part of the rows, as once, few or many counts, or as a class when the clone is expanded.

TRBV27	TRBJ2-5	.	.	TGTGCCAGCAGAGGACATCTCCAAGAGACCCAGTACTTC	CASRGHLQETQYF
TRBV7-2	TRBJ2-5	TRBD1	.	TGTGCCAGCAGTACAGGGGGACCGCAAGAGACCCAGTACTTC	CASSTGGPQETQYF
TRBV7-3	TRBJ2-7	.	.	TGTGCCAGCAGCTTAGCGGATGCCTACGAGCAGTACTTC	CASSLADAYEQYF
TRBV18	TRBJ2-3	.	.	TGTGCCAGCTCACCAAGGCAGAGTACCATTACAGATACGCAGTATTTT	CASSPRQSTITDTQYF
TRBV6-1	TRBJ2-1	.	.	TGTGCCAGCAGTGATTTGTTGTATACCGGCGGACGAGAGCAGTTCTTC	CASSDLLYTGGREQFF
TRBV7-3	TRBJ2-1	.	.	TGTGCCAGCAGCGGCGGAGTCCTGGGGAATGAGCAGTTCTTC	CASSGGVLGNEQFF
TRBV20-1	TRBJ1-2	.	.	TGCAGTGCTAGTTCGGGGACCCCCAACTATGGCTACACCTTC	CSASSGTPNYGYTF
TRBV6-4	TRBJ1-1	TRBD1	.	TGTGCCAGCAGTGCCCGGACAGGCGTTGAAGCTTTCTTT	CASSARTGVEAFF
TRBV19	TRBJ1-5	.	.	TGTGCCAGTATGGAAATGGGAAACGGGAATCAGCCCCAGCATTTT	CASMEMGNGNQPQHF
TRBV2	TRBJ1-1	.	.	TGTGCCAGCAGTTTAGGACGGGTTACTGAAGCTTTCTTT	CASSLGRVTEAFF
TRBV2	TRBJ1-6	.	.	TGTGCCAGCAGCCGGGGGCATTCACCCCTCCACTTT	CASSRGHSPLHF
TRBV10-3	TRBJ1-2	.	few	TGTGCCATCAGTGAGTCCGTCGGCGCTCGTAACTATGGCTACACCTTC	CAISESVGARNYGYTF
TRBV27	TRBJ2-7	.	.	TGTGCCAGCAGCCACCCAACTTACGAGCAGTACTTC	CASSHPTYEQYF
TRBV29-1	TRBJ2-4	.	.	TGCAGCGTTGAAGATAATGGGGGGCTCGTCATTCAGTACTTC	CSVEDNGGLVIQYF
TRBV5-1	TRBJ2-3	.	once	TGCGCCAGCAGCTTGGCCATCGGGGGCCAAGATACGCAGTATTTT	CASSLAIGGQDTQYF
TRBV25-1	TRBJ1-1	.	once	TGTGCCAGCAGTGAGGCGGGGGCGACTGGCACTGAAGCTTTCTTT	CASSEAGATGTEAFF
TRBV12-3/TRBV12-4	TRBJ2-7	.	few	TGTGCCAGCAGTTTAGGGACAGTTGCCGAGCAGTACTTC	CASSLGTVAEQYF
TRBV27	TRBJ1-1	.	.	TGTGCCAGCACTCTTAGGTTTGGGATAGGGAACACTGAAGCTTTCTTT	CASTLRFGIGNTEAFF
TRBV4-3	TRBJ1-2	TRBD1	.	TGCGCCAGCAGCCAAGATTTGGGACAGGGAGATGGCTACACCTTC	CASSQDLGQGDGYTF
TRBV30	TRBJ2-7	TRBD1	.	TGTGCCTCCAATCGCCGGGACAGTCCCTCCTACGAGCAGTACTTC	CASNRRDSPSYEQYF
TRBV5-7	TRBJ1-3	.	.	TGTGCCAGCAGCTTGGGTAGCAGGGTATTTCGCGTTGGAAACACCATATATTTT	CASSLGSRVFRVGNTIYF
TRBV10-1	TRBJ2-7	TRBD2	.	TGCGCCAGCAGAGCCGGGACTAGCCGGGAGCAGTACTTC	CASRAGTSREQYF
TRBV6-5	TRBJ1-6	.	.	TGTGCCAGCAGGAAAATTAGTAATTCACCCCTCCACTTT	CASRKISNSPLHF
TRBV12-3/TRBV12-4	TRBJ1-2	.	.	TGTGCCAGCAGTTTAGGCTATGGCTACACCTTC	CASSLGYGYTF
TRBV19	TRBJ2-2	.	.	TGTGCCAGTAGTATAAGTGGGGCGATCGGGGAGCTGTTTTTT	CASSISGAIGELFF
TRBV7-2	TRBJ2-2	.	.	TGTGCCAGCAGCTTAAGGGGGGGGGCGCTGGACACCGGGGAGCTGTTTTTT	CASSLRGGALDTGELFF
TRBV10-1	TRBJ2-7	.	.	TGCGCCAGCAGTGGAACCCGGGACGGACTCTCCTACGAGCAGTACTTC	CASSGTRDGLSYEQYF
TRBV7-2	TRBJ2-3	TRBD1	.	TGTGCCAGCAGCTTATTTGACAGGGGATATACGCAGTATTTT	CASSLFDRGYTQYF
TRBV19	TRBJ2-5	.	once	TGTGCCAGTAGTACTGGACTGACTGGGCGCGAGACCCAGTACTTC	CASSTGLTGRETQYF
TRBV6-5	TRBJ1-1	TRBD1	.	TGTGCCAGCAGTCGGGACAGTTCGAACACTGAAGCTTTCTTT	CASSRDSSNTEAFF
TRBV30	TRBJ1-2	TRBD1	once	TGTGCCTGGAGTCCGCTGGGACAGATTCTCTATGGCTACACCTTC	CAWSPLGQILYGYTF
TRBV28	TRBJ1-5	.	.	TGTGCCAGCAGCTACCGACAGGGCAATCAGCCCCAGCATTTT	CASSYRQGNQPQHF
TRBV27	TRBJ1-2	TRBD1	few	TGTGCCAGCAGTCGAAAGGGGACAGGGTTTGACTACACCTTC	CASSRKGTGFDYTF
TRBV9	TRBJ2-7	TRBD2	.	TGTGCCAGCAGTAGGGGTAGCGGGGGCGTTAGGGAGCAGTACTTC	CASSRGSGGVREQYF
TRBV28	TRBJ1-6	TRBD1	.	TGTGCCAGCACCCCACGGGACAGGAGTAATTCACCCCTCCACTTT	CASTPRDRSNSPLHF